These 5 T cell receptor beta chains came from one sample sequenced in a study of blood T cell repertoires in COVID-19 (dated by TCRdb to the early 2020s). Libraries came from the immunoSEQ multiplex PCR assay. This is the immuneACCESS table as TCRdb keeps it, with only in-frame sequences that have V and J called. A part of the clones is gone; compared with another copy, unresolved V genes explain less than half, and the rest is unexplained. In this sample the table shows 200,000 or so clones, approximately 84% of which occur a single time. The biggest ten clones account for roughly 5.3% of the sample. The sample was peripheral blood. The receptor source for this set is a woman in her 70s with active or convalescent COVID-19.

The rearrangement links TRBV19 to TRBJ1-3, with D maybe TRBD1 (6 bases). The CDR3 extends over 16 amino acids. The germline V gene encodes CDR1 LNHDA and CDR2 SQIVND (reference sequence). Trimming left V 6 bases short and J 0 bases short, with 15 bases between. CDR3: CASRPTGNPSGNTIYF. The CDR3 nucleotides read TGTGCCAGTAGGCCAACAGGGAATCCCTCTGGAAACACCATATATTTT.

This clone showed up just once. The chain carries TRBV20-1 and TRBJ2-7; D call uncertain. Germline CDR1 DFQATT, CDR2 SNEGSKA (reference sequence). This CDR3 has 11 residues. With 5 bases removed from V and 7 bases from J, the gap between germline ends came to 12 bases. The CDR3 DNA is TGCAGTGCTGCAATAACCGAGGAGCAGTACTTC. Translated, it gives CSAAITEEQYF.

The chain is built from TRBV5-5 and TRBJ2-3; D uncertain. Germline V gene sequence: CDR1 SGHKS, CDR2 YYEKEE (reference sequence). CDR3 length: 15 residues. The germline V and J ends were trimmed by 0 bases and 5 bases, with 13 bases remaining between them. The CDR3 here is CASSLEETRLDTQYF. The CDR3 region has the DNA TGTGCCAGCAGCTTGGAGGAGACCCGCTTAGATACGCAGTATTTT. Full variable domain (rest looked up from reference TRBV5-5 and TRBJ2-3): DAGVTQSPTHLIKTRGQQVTLRCSPISGHKSVSWYQQVLGQGPQFIFQYYEKEERGRGNFPDRFSARQFPNYSSELNVNALLLGDSALYLCASSLEETRLDTQYFGPGTRLTVL.

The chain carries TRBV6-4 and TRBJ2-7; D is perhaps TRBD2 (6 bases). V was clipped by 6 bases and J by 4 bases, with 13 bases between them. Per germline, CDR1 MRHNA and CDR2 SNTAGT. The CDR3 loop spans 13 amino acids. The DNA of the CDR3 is TGTGCCAGCAGCCTCGAGGAGGGGTACGAGCAGTACTTC. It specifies CASSLEEGYEQYF.

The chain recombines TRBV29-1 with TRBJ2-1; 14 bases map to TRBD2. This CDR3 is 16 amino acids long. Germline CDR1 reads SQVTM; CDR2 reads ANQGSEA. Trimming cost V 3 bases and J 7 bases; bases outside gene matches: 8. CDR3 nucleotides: TGCAGCGTTGACACGACTAGCGGGAGGGCCGTGAATGAGCAGTTCTTC. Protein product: CSVDTTSGRAVNEQFF.